One sample yielded the 24 T cell receptor beta chains listed below, sequenced in a study of T cell responses to AZD1222 COVID-19 vaccine. Clones were sequenced by immunoSEQ multiplex PCR, and TCRdb holds only the in-frame ones, with some missing. In the table there are roughly 150,000 clones, 88% of which are singletons. The material sequenced was peripheral blood, taken on day 0 of AZD1222 vaccination. Receptor source: an adult in good health.

The sample holds a few counts of this clone. The rearrangement uses TRBV2 and TRBJ1-5; D gene unclear. There are 18 residues in the CDR3. V shed 2 bases and J shed 2 bases, with 19 bases lying between them. CDR1 and CDR2 (germline): SNHLY, FYNNEI. CDR3 in DNA: TGTGCCAGCAGTGAAAATATGAGCTTTATGGCAGGCAATCAGCCCCAGCATTTT. This codes for CASSENMSFMAGNQPQHF.

The chain is built from TRBV13 and TRBJ2-3; 13 nucleotides agree with TRBD2. This CDR3 contains 22 residues. The germline gives CDR1 PRHDT, CDR2 FYEKMQ (reference sequence). V was pared by 3 bases and J by 1 base, with 19 bases of the junction left unmatched. The CDR3 region is CASSFSLRTSGRAWGGTDTQYF. CDR3 bases: TGTGCCAGCAGCTTTTCACTACGAACTAGCGGGAGGGCCTGGGGGGGCACAGATACGCAGTATTTT.

The rearrangement uses TRBV10-1 and TRBJ1-4; a possible D gene is TRBD1 (6 bases). V dropped 3 bases and J dropped 7 bases, with 12 bases sitting between them. CDR1 and CDR2 from the germline V gene are WNHNN and SYGVQD (reference sequence). The CDR3 totals 14 residues. The chain's CDR3 is CASSEQGLSEKLFF. DNA of the CDR3: TGCGCCAGCAGTGAACAGGGCTTGAGTGAAAAACTGTTTTTT.

This chain links TRBV18 with TRBJ2-1, with 7 bases lining up with TRBD2. V gave up 2 bases and J gave up 7 bases; unmatched junction bases: 11. CDR3 length: 16 amino acids. Looked up from germline, CDR1 is KGHSH and CDR2 is LQKENI. CDR3 in amino acids: CASSPRAAGVGNEQFF. CDR3 sequence (DNA): TGTGCCAGCTCACCAAGGGCGGCGGGAGTCGGAAATGAGCAGTTCTTC.

This rearrangement joins TRBV5-1 to TRBJ2-1; the D is unclear. Trimming left V 4 bases short and J 10 bases short, with 12 bases between. CDR1 and CDR2 from the germline V gene are SGHRS and YFSETQ. CDR3 size: 12 residues. The CDR3, as DNA: TGCGCCAGCAGCGTGGAAGTCGGGGAGCAGTTCTTC. It encodes CASSVEVGEQFF.

This clone showed up just a few times. The chain couples TRBV4-2 to TRBJ2-2; possibly TRBD2 for D (6 bases). This CDR3 spans 15 amino acids. The germline gives CDR1 LGHNA, CDR2 YNFKEQ. Trimming left V 3 bases short and J 5 bases short, with 13 bases between. The CDR3 DNA follows: TGTGCCAGCAGCCAGCGGCGGGATATGACCGGGGAGCTGTTTTTT. Encoded protein: CASSQRRDMTGELFF.

This chain joins TRBV10-3 and TRBJ2-7; 10 nucleotides match TRBD2. The germline V gene encodes CDR1 ENHRY and CDR2 SYGVKD. The CDR3 runs to 17 residues. The trim removed 3 bases at V and 5 bases at J, leaving 13 bases unmatched. This CDR3 reads CAISDFGGGTSVHEQYF. The DNA for the CDR3 is TGTGCCATCAGTGACTTCGGGGGAGGGACTAGCGTCCACGAGCAGTACTTC.

The chain couples TRBV6-5 to TRBJ2-4, with TRBD1 identical over 10 bases. Germline CDR1 MNHEY, CDR2 SVGAGI. CDR3 size: 13 residues. V shed 8 bases and J 9 bases; nucleotides not matched to a gene: 7. Here the CDR3 reads CASARTGGFIQYF. The CDR3 region has the DNA TGTGCCAGCGCCCGGACAGGGGGTTTCATTCAGTACTTC.

Regarding this clone: Sequence at one end of the junction differs from germline and may be a read error. The rearrangement links TRBV6-5 to TRBJ2-7; D uncertain. The CDR3 contains 15 residues. CDR1 and CDR2 from the germline V gene are MNHEY and SVGAGI. CDR3 nucleotide sequence: TGTGCCAGCAGTTTGGACCTTCCCCACTCCCACGAGCAGTACTTC. The encoded protein is CASSLDLPHSHEQYF.

This chain joins TRBV27 and TRBJ2-2, with TRBD1 as a possible D gene (6 bases). This CDR3 has 17 residues. The V end was cut by 5 bases, the J end by 3 bases, with 19 bases between. CDR1 is MNHEY and CDR2 is SMNVEV in the germline V gene (reference sequence). In DNA, the CDR3 is TGTGCCAGCAGTCCATTCCTCGACAGGCATTACACCGGGGAGCTGTTTTTT. Amino acid sequence: CASSPFLDRHYTGELFF.

J is TRBJ1-1 and V is TRBV6-5; 9 nucleotides align to TRBD1. The V gene end was trimmed by 4 bases and the J gene end by 8 bases; junction bases not matched to a gene: 5. The CDR3 is 13 residues long. CDR1 and CDR2 (germline): MNHEY, SVGAGI. The CDR3 coding sequence is TGTGCCAGCAGTTCGGGACAGGGTAACGAAGCTTTCTTT. This encodes CASSSGQGNEAFF.

In the case of this clone: Sequence at one end of the junction differs from germline and may be a read error. The J gene is TRBJ1-1, the V gene TRBV5-1; TRBD1 is a possible D gene (5 bases). The CDR3 is 13 amino acids. CDR1 is SGHRS and CDR2 is YFSETQ in the germline V gene. The CDR3 coding sequence is TGCGCCAGCCGCTTACAGGACTCCACTGAAGCTTTCTTT. Its protein product is CASRLQDSTEAFF.

The chain joins TRBV9 to TRBJ2-3; 9 bases match TRBD2. The CDR3 contains 16 residues. The V segment lost 0 bases and the J segment 4 bases; nucleotides outside the gene matches: 6. Germline V CDR1 and CDR2: SGDLS, YYNGEE. In DNA, the CDR3 is TGTGCCAGCAGCGTAGTGGGTAGCGGGAGATCAGATACGCAGTATTTT. Protein sequence: CASSVVGSGRSDTQYF.

The gene calls are TRBV28 and TRBJ1-2; D remains unclear. V was trimmed by 6 bases and J by 7 bases, leaving 15 bases between them. The CDR3 covers 13 residues. Germline lookup yields CDR1 MDHEN and CDR2 SYDVKM. The CDR3 DNA reads as TGTGCCAGCAGGCCTGGAATGAGGATTGGCTACACCTTC. Its translation is CASRPGMRIGYTF.

The chain recombines TRBV6-5 with TRBJ1-4; no clear D. V shed 2 bases and J shed 8 bases, with 15 bases lying between them. There are 15 residues in the CDR3. Germline V CDR1 and CDR2: MNHEY, SVGAGI. The DNA for the CDR3 is TGTGCCAGCAGTTACGCGCCGGGAGTAGACGAAAAACTGTTTTTT. Its translation is CASSYAPGVDEKLFF.

The chain has TRBV28 and TRBJ2-7; 10 bases map to TRBD1. Germline V gene lookup returns CDR1 MDHEN and CDR2 SYDVKM. The CDR3 has 16 residues. Trimming removed 3 bases from V and 5 bases from J; junction bases left unmatched: 10. DNA for the CDR3: TGTGCCAGCAGTTTCGCACCGGGACAGGGGCCCCACGAGCAGTACTTC. This gives the protein CASSFAPGQGPHEQYF.

This clone was seen only once. The gene calls are TRBV5-6 and TRBJ2-7; 8 positions agree with TRBD1. CDR3 length: 15 amino acids. The V segment lost 1 base and the J segment 4 bases; nucleotides outside the gene matches: 7. Germline loops: CDR1 SGHDT, CDR2 YYEEEE. This chain's CDR3 is CASSLLAGGSYEQYF. Written as DNA, the CDR3 is TGTGCCAGCAGCTTGCTGGCAGGGGGCTCTTACGAGCAGTACTTC. Drawing the rest from reference TRBV5-6 and TRBJ2-7, the complete variable domain is DAGVTQSPTHLIKTRGQQVTLRCSPKSGHDTVSWYQQALGQGPQFIFQYYEEEERQRGNFPDRFSGHQFPNYSSELNVNALLLGDSALYLCASSLLAGGSYEQYFGPGTRLTVT.

This clone appeared a single time. The chain joins TRBV6-2 or TRBV6-3 to TRBJ1-1; the D gene is possibly TRBD1 (6 bases). The V and J ends lost 6 bases and 4 bases respectively, with 15 bases between them. Germline CDR1 reads MNHEY; CDR2 reads SVGEGT. This CDR3 region has 14 residues. The CDR3 DNA reads TGTGCCAGCAGCGATCGGGTGGGGGCCACTGAAGCTTTCTTT. Translating gives CASSDRVGATEAFF.

This rearrangement joins TRBV14 to TRBJ1-1; D may be TRBD1 (5 bases). This CDR3 contains 16 residues. The germline CDR1 and CDR2 sequences are SGHDN and FVKESK. V dropped 0 bases and J dropped 3 bases, with 14 bases sitting between them. The CDR3 DNA is TGTGCCAGCAGCCAAGATCTCGGGGGTAGATACACTGAAGCTTTCTTT. Translation gives CASSQDLGGRYTEAFF.

The V call is TRBV10-3, the J call TRBJ1-1, with D hard to call. Trimming took 3 bases from V and 0 from J, leaving 5 bases between them. The germline V gene encodes CDR1 ENHRY and CDR2 SYGVKD. CDR3 size: 13 residues. The CDR3 nucleotides are TGTGCCATCAGTGATATCGTGAACACTGAAGCTTTCTTT. This encodes CAISDIVNTEAFF.

This clone has just a few counts. The V call is TRBV7-9, the J call TRBJ1-4, with D possibly being TRBD1 (5 bases). Trimming stripped 0 bases from V and 4 bases from J, with 15 bases between. The CDR3 loop spans 17 amino acids. Germline CDR1 reads SEHNR; CDR2 reads FQNEAQ (reference sequence). CDR3 DNA: TGTGCCAGCAGCTTAGCCGCGGGGCAGGTCCATAATGAAAAACTGTTTTTT. Translated: CASSLAAGQVHNEKLFF.

This clone was seen a single time. The chain carries TRBV7-8 and TRBJ2-7; 9 positions agree with TRBD2. CDR1 and CDR2 (germline): SGHVS, FQNEAQ. The CDR3 is made up of 16 amino acids. J lost 3 bases, V lost 1 base, and 7 bases had no gene match. The CDR3 bases are TGTGCCAGCAGCTTAGAAGTTGCGGGAGGGTTCTACGAGCAGTACTTC. Its protein product is CASSLEVAGGFYEQYF.

The V and J genes are TRBV24-1 and TRBJ1-4; D gene uncertain. Per the germline V gene, CDR1 is KGHDR and CDR2 is SFDVKD. Trimming took 4 bases from V and 3 from J, leaving 11 bases between them. This CDR3 is 15 amino acids long. Here the CDR3 DNA reads TGTGCCACCAGTGAGGGGATCGGTTCTAATGAAAAACTGTTTTTT. Protein product: CATSEGIGSNEKLFF.

J is TRBJ2-7 and V is TRBV4-1; TRBD1 matches at 8 bases. Trimming at V came to 4 bases and at J to 7 bases, leaving 9 bases not matched to a gene. Germline V CDR1 and CDR2: MGHRA, YSYEKL. The CDR3 sequence is 14 residues long. The CDR3 protein is CASSPGTGLREQYF. Written as DNA, the CDR3 is TGCGCCAGCAGCCCCGGGACAGGACTTAGGGAGCAGTACTTC.